Listed here are 25 T cell receptor beta chains from one sample, sequenced in a study of cytomegalovirus exposure and HLA in healthy donors. Primers: 60 Vbeta forward and 13 Jbeta reverse. Libraries were prepared by immunoSEQ multiplex PCR; TCRdb keeps only in-frame clonotypes and omits some of them. The table shows roughly 200,000 clones, with 60% to 80% occurring only once. The sequencing input was PBMCs. Receptors were obtained from a man in his sixties in good health and CMV-seronegative.

A single count supports this clone. V and J are TRBV7-9 and TRBJ2-1; 10 bases are shared with TRBD1. The CDR3 consists of 15 residues. Looked up from germline, CDR1 is SEHNR and CDR2 is FQNEAQ (reference sequence). The ends lost 5 bases at V and 8 bases at J; junction bases unmatched: 9. CDR3 sequence reads: CASSIEGQGSDEQFF. The CDR3 region has the DNA TGTGCCAGCAGCATCGAGGGACAGGGGAGCGATGAGCAGTTCTTC. Supplemented by reference TRBV7-9 and TRBJ2-1, the full variable domain reads DTGVSQNPRHKITKRGQNVTFRCDPISEHNRLYWYRQTLGQGPEFLTYFQNEAQLEKSRLLSDRFSAERPKGSFSTLEIQRTEQGDSAMYLCASSIEGQGSDEQFFGPGTRLTVL.

The V call is TRBV19, the J call TRBJ2-4, with 7 bases identical to TRBD1. Germline CDR1 is LNHDA and CDR2 is SQIVND (reference sequence). CDR3 length equals 14 residues. With 7 bases clipped from V and 8 bases from J, the junction kept 11 bases outside the gene matches. CDR3 bases: TGTGCCAGTACCGACAGGGTGCGTGGGGACATTCAGTACTTC. Amino acid sequence: CASTDRVRGDIQYF.

The chain combines TRBV30 with TRBJ1-4; D possibly corresponds to TRBD1 (6 bases). Trimming took off 0 bases at V and 0 bases at J, with 14 bases between the two ends. CDR1 is GTSNPN and CDR2 is SVGIG in the germline V gene (reference sequence). CDR3 length: 17 residues. DNA of the CDR3: TGTGCCTGGAGTGTAGGGGGGGGGCGGGCAACTAATGAAAAACTGTTTTTT. This gives the protein CAWSVGGGRATNEKLFF.

V is TRBV30 and J is TRBJ2-2; D uncertain. In germline, CDR1 is GTSNPN, CDR2 SVGIG (reference sequence). This CDR3 is 14 amino acids long. V dropped 7 bases and J dropped 1 base, with 13 bases sitting between them. The CDR3 protein is CAFPNPGNTGELFF. The CDR3 region has the DNA TGTGCCTTTCCGAACCCCGGGAACACCGGGGAGCTGTTTTTT.

V and J are TRBV5-1 and TRBJ2-1, with TRBD1 matching 11 bases. Trimming took 4 bases from V and 4 from J; bases not matched to a gene: 4. The V gene's germline CDR1 is SGHRS and CDR2 YFSETQ. This CDR3 contains 15 residues. The CDR3 sequence: CASSRGTGGYNEQFF. CDR3 nucleotides: TGCGCCAGCAGCCGTGGGACAGGGGGGTACAATGAGCAGTTCTTC.

This chain uses TRBV7-8 with TRBJ1-5, with D unclear. The CDR3 sequence is 15 residues long. With 4 bases removed from V and 6 bases from J, the gap between germline ends came to 16 bases. CDR1 SGHVS and CDR2 FQNEAQ come from the germline V gene. CDR3 region: CASSSDGLGGQPQHF. Written as DNA, the CDR3 is TGTGCCAGCAGCTCGGACGGACTGGGAGGTCAGCCCCAGCATTTT.

This chain connects TRBV6-1 to TRBJ2-1, with 8 bases matching TRBD1. Germline-derived CDR1 and CDR2 are MNHNS and SASEGT. The CDR3 loop spans 16 amino acids. With V trimmed by 1 base and J by 9 bases, 11 bases remained unmatched. CDR3 residues: CASSEGYRGVRPEQFF. The CDR3, as DNA: TGTGCCAGCAGTGAAGGATACAGGGGGGTAAGGCCTGAGCAGTTCTTC.

The chain joins TRBV29-1 to TRBJ1-1; maybe TRBD1 (5 bases). The CDR3 length is 10 residues. V lost 7 bases and J lost 7, with 10 bases in between. The germline CDR1 and CDR2 sequences are SQVTM and ANQGSEA. CDR3 sequence (DNA): TGCAGCGGGGGGGACCTTGAAGCTTTCTTT. Protein sequence: CSGGDLEAFF.

Only a few counts were recorded for this clone. Here the CDR3 DNA reads TGTGCCAGCAGCTTGACCAGGCGCCCCACTGGCTACACCTTC. This sequence encodes CASSLTRRPTGYTF. This sequence joins TRBV5-4 and TRBJ1-2; D is undetermined. The length of the CDR3 is 14 residues. The V gene's germline CDR1 is SGHNT and CDR2 YYREEE (reference sequence). Trimming removed 1 base from V and 7 bases from J, with 14 bases in between.

This clone was counted a single time. The chain employs TRBV13 and TRBJ1-6; possible D gene TRBD1, 5 bases. The CDR3 has 15 amino acids. V lost 7 bases, J lost 7 bases, and 17 bases lay in between. CDR1 is PRHDT, CDR2 FYEKMQ, per germline (reference sequence). In nucleotides, the CDR3 is TGTGCCAGCACCCTTAAGGGCCCAGGGAATTCACCCCTCCACTTT. Translation: CASTLKGPGNSPLHF.

The count of this clone is one. An end of the junction does not agree with germline; a read error may underlie this. This sequence joins TRBV7-4 and TRBJ1-5; 8 bases are shared with TRBD1. CDR3 length: 15 residues. Germline assignment: CDR1 SGHVT and CDR2 SQSDAQ. The CDR3 spells CASSPPGQVNQPQNF. CDR3 coding DNA: TGTGCCAGCAGTCCGCCGGGACAGGTAAATCAGCCCCAGAATTTT.

Only one count was recorded for this clone. The chain links TRBV18 to TRBJ2-7; TRBD1 matches 7 bases. Trimming cost V 5 bases and J 9 bases; bases outside gene matches: 10. Germline assignment: CDR1 KGHSH and CDR2 LQKENI. The CDR3 runs to 13 residues. CDR3 protein: CASSGTEPAVQYF. The CDR3 DNA reads TGTGCCAGCTCAGGGACAGAGCCCGCAGTGCAGTACTTC.

The chain recombines TRBV9 with TRBJ2-3; tentatively, D is TRBD2 (6 bases). The length of the CDR3 is 13 residues. Between the trimmed V and J ends, which lost 3 bases and 1 base, there was a span of 6 bases. Germline CDR1 reads SGDLS; CDR2 reads YYNGEE. In nucleotides, the CDR3 is TGTGCCAGCAGCGCTAGCGGCACAGATACGCAGTATTTT. This sequence encodes CASSASGTDTQYF.

V gene TRBV11-2 combines with J gene TRBJ2-3; 11 positions agree with TRBD1. The CDR3 runs 16 residues. CDR1 and CDR2 (germline): SGHAT, FQNNGV. V was pared by 5 bases and J by 2 bases, with 6 bases of the junction left unmatched. CDR3 loop: CASSPRTGGNTDTQYF. DNA for the CDR3: TGTGCCAGCAGCCCTCGGACAGGGGGCAACACAGATACGCAGTATTTT.

This CDR3 is CASSLAGAINTQYF. CDR3 nucleotide sequence: TGTGCCAGCAGCTTAGCGGGGGCAATCAATACGCAGTATTTT. The chain joins TRBV5-4 to TRBJ2-3, with 8 bases aligning to TRBD2. Germline CDR1 reads SGHNT; CDR2 reads YYREEE (reference sequence). Unmatched junction bases numbered 6, after V lost 2 bases and J lost 7 bases. The CDR3 runs to 14 residues.

This chain links TRBV30 with TRBJ1-2; possible D gene TRBD1, 6 bases. The germline V gene has CDR1 GTSNPN and CDR2 SVGIG (reference sequence). V shed 2 bases and J shed 2 bases, with 9 bases lying between them. CDR3 length: 13 residues. This CDR3 reads CAWSTRGNYGYTF. The CDR3 nucleotides are TGTGCCTGGAGTACCAGGGGAAACTATGGCTACACCTTC.

The chain joins TRBV18 to TRBJ2-2; 9 bases agree with TRBD1. This CDR3 is 16 amino acids long. J was trimmed by 4 bases and V by 2 bases; bases with no gene match: 5. The V gene's germline CDR1 is KGHSH and CDR2 LQKENI. CDR3 region: CASSPTGQGGTGELFF. The CDR3 DNA follows: TGTGCCAGCTCACCAACGGGACAGGGTGGCACCGGGGAGCTGTTTTTT. Full variable domain (rest looked up from reference TRBV18 and TRBJ2-2): NAGVMQNPRHLVRRRGQEARLRCSPMKGHSHVYWYRQLPEEGLKFMVYLQKENIIDESGMPKERFSAEFPKEGPSILRIQQVVRGDSAAYFCASSPTGQGGTGELFFGEGSRLTVL.

This clone has just one count. This chain joins TRBV28 and TRBJ1-2, with D uncertain. Germline CDR1 reads MDHEN; CDR2 reads SYDVKM. Trimming removed 10 bases at V and 6 bases at J, with 12 bases between. CDR3 length: 11 amino acids. The CDR3 protein is CATTNLHGYTF. The CDR3 DNA reads as TGTGCCACCACTAACCTGCATGGCTACACCTTC.

The rearrangement uses TRBV6-5 and TRBJ2-3, with 8 bases identical to TRBD2. CDR1 is MNHEY and CDR2 is SVGAGI in the germline V gene. V shed 1 base and J 6 bases; nucleotides not matched to a gene: 9. The CDR3 runs 16 residues. CDR3 loop: CASSYWRGATMDTQYF. The CDR3 coding sequence is TGTGCCAGCAGTTACTGGCGGGGGGCCACCATGGATACGCAGTATTTT.

The chain is built from TRBV4-2 and TRBJ2-3; 8 bases agree with TRBD2. After removal of 4 bases from V and 2 bases from J, the junction contained 2 bases not matched to a gene. The CDR3 covers 14 residues. Germline V gives CDR1 LGHNA, CDR2 YNFKEQ. Here the CDR3 reads CASSLTSDTDTQYF. CDR3 nucleotide sequence: TGTGCCAGCAGCCTGACTAGCGACACAGATACGCAGTATTTT.

This chain connects TRBV5-1 to TRBJ2-7; 9 bases map to TRBD1. Germline CDR1 is SGHRS and CDR2 is YFSETQ. V lost 5 bases to trimming and J lost 3 bases; unmatched junction nucleotides: 6. This CDR3 comprises 14 residues. CDR3 DNA sequence: TGCGCCAGCAGATGGACAGGGGATAACTACGAGCAGTACTTC. Translated, it gives CASRWTGDNYEQYF.

The J gene is TRBJ1-6, the V gene TRBV9, with 12 bases that match TRBD1. CDR3 length: 15 residues. Germline values: CDR1 SGDLS, CDR2 YYNGEE. V lost 4 bases, J lost 11 bases, and 7 bases stayed unmatched. CDR3 region: CASSKGTGGEAPLHF. CDR3 in DNA: TGTGCCAGCAGCAAGGGGACAGGGGGCGAAGCACCCCTCCACTTT.

The chain is built from TRBV11-3 and TRBJ2-1; the match to TRBD2 covers 10 bases. The V gene end was trimmed by 5 bases and the J gene end by 5 bases; junction bases not matched to a gene: 6. The V gene's germline CDR1 is SGHNT and CDR2 YENEEA. This CDR3 region has 15 residues. CDR3 loop: CASSPQAGGDNEQFF. In DNA form, the CDR3 reads TGTGCCAGCAGCCCCCAAGCGGGGGGGGACAATGAGCAGTTCTTC. Based on the CDR3 plus reference TRBV11-3 and TRBJ2-1, the full variable domain is EAGVVQSPRYKIIEKKQPVAFWCNPISGHNTLYWYLQNLGQGPELLIRYENEEAVDDSQLPKDRFSAERLKGVDSTLKIQPAELGDSAVYLCASSPQAGGDNEQFFGPGTRLTVL.

The CDR3 loop is CASSSFLAGGVNEQFF. The CDR3 nucleotides are TGTGCCAGCAGTTCATTCCTAGCGGGGGGGGTCAATGAGCAGTTCTTC. The chain uses TRBV11-2 and TRBJ2-1, with TRBD2 matching 12 bases. This CDR3 is 16 amino acids long. V lost 6 bases and J lost 6; bases outside the gene matches: 9. Per the germline V gene, CDR1 is SGHAT and CDR2 is FQNNGV.

The rearrangement links TRBV5-1 to TRBJ2-1; 12 nucleotides match TRBD2. Germline CDR1 is SGHRS and CDR2 is YFSETQ. J was trimmed by 6 bases and V by 5 bases; bases with no gene match: 0. CDR3 size: 13 residues. CDR3 nucleotides: TGCGCCAGCAGGACTAGCGGGGGCAATGAGCAGTTCTTC. It is translated as CASRTSGGNEQFF. The full variable domain, its missing parts supplied by reference TRBV5-1 and TRBJ2-1, is KAGVTQTPRYLIKTRGQQVTLSCSPISGHRSVSWYQQTPGQGLQFLFEYFSETQRNKGNFPGRFSGRQFSNSRSEMNVSTLELGDSALYLCASRTSGGNEQFFGPGTRLTVL.